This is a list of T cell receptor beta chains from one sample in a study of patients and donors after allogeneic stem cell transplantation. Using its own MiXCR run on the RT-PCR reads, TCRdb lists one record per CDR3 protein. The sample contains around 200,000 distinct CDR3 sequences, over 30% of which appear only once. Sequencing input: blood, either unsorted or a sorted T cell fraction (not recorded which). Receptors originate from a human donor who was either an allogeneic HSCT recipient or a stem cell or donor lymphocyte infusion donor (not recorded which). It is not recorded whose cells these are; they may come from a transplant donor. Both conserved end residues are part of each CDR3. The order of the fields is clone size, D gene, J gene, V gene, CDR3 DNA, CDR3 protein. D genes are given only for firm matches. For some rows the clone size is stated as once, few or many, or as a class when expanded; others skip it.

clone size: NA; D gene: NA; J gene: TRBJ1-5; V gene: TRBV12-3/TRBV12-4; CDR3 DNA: TGTGCCAGCAGCCCCATACCAGGGAGAAATCAGCCCCAGCATTTT; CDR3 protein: CASSPIPGRNQPQHF
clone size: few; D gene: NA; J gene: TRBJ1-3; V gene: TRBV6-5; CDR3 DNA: TGTGCCAGCAGTTACTCGAAAGGTCTTGGGGGAAACACCATATATTTT; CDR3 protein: CASSYSKGLGGNTIYF
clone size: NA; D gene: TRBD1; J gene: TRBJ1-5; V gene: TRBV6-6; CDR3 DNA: TGTGCCAGCAGAACCGGGACAGGGGGGAATCAGCCCCAGCATTTT; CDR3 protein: CASRTGTGGNQPQHF
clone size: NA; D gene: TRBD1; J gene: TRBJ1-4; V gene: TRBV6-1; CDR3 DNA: TGTGCCAGCAGGATGGGGGACAGAAGGAATGAAAAACTGTTTTTT; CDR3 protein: CASRMGDRRNEKLFF
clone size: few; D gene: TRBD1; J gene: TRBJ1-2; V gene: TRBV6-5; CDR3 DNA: TGTGCCAGCACGGACAGGCCCGTTAACTATGGCTACACCTTC; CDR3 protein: CASTDRPVNYGYTF
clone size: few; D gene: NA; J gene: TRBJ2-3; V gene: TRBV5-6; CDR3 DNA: TGTGCCAGCAGCGAGGGGGGTACGCAGTATTTT; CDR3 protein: CASSEGGTQYF
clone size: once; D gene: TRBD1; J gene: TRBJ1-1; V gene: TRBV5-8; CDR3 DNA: TGTGCCAGCAAGGAGGTGGGACAGGGGTGGACTGAAGCTGTCTTT; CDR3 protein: CASKEVGQGWTEAVF
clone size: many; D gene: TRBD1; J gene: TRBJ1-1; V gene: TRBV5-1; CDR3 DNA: TGTGCCAGCAGCAGACAGGGGGACACTGAAGCTTTCTTT; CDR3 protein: CASSRQGDTEAFF
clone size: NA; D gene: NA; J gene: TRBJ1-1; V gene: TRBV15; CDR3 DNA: TGTGCCACCAGCAGATTACGACAGATGAACACTGAAGCTTTCTTT; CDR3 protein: CATSRLRQMNTEAFF
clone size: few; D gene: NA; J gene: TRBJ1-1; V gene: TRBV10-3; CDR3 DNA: TGTGCCATCAGTGTGGAAGGAGGGAACACTGAAGCTTTCTTT; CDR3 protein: CAISVEGGNTEAFF
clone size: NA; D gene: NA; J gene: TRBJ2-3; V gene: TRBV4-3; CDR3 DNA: TGCGCCAGCAGCCAGGGGACCACAGATACGCAGTATTTT; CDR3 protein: CASSQGTTDTQYF
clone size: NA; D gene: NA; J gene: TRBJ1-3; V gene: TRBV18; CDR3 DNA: TGTGCCAGCTCAGATAACAGCTCTGGAAACACCATATATTTT; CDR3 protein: CASSDNSSGNTIYF
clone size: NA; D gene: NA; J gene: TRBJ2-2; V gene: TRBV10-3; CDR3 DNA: TGTGCCATCACCCGGGACACTCAGAACACCGGGGAGCTGTTTTTT; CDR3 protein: CAITRDTQNTGELFF
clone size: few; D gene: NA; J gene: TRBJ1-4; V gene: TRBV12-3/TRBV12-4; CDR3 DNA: TGTGCCAGCAGTCCTGCACAGGGTTATGAAAAACTGTTTTTT; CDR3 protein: CASSPAQGYEKLFF
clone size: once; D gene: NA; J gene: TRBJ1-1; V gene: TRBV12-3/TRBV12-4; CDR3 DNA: TGTGCCAGCACCTTGGACAGAGTGGGCCCTGAAGCTTTCTTT; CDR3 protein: CASTLDRVGPEAFF
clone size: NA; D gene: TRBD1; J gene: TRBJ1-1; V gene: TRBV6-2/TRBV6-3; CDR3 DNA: TGTGCCAGCCGACAGGGTACCACTGAAGCTTTCTTT; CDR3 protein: CASRQGTTEAFF
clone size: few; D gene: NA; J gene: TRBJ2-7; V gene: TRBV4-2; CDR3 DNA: TGTGCCAGCAGCCAAGGGTCAAACAGCAACTCCTACGAGCAGTACTTC; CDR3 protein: CASSQGSNSNSYEQYF
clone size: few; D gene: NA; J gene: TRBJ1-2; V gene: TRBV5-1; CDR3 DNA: TGCGCCAGCAGCACGTCACGACCCGAAACTGGCTACACCTTC; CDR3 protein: CASSTSRPETGYTF
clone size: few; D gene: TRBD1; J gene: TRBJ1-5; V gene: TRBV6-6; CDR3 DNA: TGTGCCAGCAGTTACCAGGGTCGACAGGGCGGACAGCCCCAGCATTTT; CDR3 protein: CASSYQGRQGGQPQHF
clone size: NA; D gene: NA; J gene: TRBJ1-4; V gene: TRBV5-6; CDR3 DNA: TGTGCCAGCAGCTCCCGCTCGGCCGGGGAAAAACTGTTTTTT; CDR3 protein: CASSSRSAGEKLFF
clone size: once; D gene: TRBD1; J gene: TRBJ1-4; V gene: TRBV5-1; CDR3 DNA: TGCGCCAGCAGCTCAGAAGGGACAGCAACTAATGAAAAACTGTTTTTT; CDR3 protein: CASSSEGTATNEKLFF
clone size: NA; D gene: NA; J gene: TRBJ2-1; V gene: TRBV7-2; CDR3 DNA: TGTGCCAGCAGCTACCATACAGGGATTGAGCAGTTCTTC; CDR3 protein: CASSYHTGIEQFF
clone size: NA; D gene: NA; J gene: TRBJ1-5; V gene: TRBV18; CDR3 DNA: TGTGCCAGCTCACGAACCGTAGAACAGCCCCAGCATTTT; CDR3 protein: CASSRTVEQPQHF
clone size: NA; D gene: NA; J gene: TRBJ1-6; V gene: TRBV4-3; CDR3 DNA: TGCGCCAGCAGCCAAGATCGGTGGGGAGCGGGGTCACCCCTCCACTTT; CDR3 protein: CASSQDRWGAGSPLHF
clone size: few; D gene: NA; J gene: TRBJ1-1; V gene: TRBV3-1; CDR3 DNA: TGTGCCAGCAGCCAAGGTCTGGTGGGAACTGAAGCTTTCTTT; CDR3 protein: CASSQGLVGTEAFF
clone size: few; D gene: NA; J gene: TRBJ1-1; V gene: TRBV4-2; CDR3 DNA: TGTGCCAGCAGCCAAGATCGGATCAGTGAAGCTTTCTTT; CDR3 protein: CASSQDRISEAFF
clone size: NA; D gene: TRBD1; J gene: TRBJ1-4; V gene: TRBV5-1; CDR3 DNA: TGCGCCAGCAGCACCGACAGGGGTGAAAAACTGTTTTTT; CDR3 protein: CASSTDRGEKLFF